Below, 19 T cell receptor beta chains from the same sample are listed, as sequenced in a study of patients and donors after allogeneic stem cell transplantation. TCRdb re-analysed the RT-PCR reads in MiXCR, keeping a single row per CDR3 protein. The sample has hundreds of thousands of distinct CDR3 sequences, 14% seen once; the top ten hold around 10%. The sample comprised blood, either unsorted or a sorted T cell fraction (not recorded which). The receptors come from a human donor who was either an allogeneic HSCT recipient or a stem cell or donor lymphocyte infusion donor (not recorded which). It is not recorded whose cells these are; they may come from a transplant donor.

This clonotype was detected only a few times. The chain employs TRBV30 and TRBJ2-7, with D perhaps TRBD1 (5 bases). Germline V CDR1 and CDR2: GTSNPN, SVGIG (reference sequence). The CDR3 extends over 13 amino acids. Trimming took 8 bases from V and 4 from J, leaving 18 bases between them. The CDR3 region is CAGETLKGYEQYF. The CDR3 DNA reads TGTGCCGGAGAAACACTAAAGGGGTACGAGCAGTACTTC.

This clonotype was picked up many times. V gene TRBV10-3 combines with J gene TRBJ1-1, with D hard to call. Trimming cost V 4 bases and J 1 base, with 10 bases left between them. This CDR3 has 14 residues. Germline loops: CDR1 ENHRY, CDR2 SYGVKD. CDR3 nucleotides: TGTGCCATCAGTGGGGGAGAGCCGAACACTGAAGCTTTCTTT. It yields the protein CAISGGEPNTEAFF.

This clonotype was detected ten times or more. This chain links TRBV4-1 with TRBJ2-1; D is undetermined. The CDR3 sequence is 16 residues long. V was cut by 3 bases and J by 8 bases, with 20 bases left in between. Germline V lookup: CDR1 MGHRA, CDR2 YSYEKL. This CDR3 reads CASSQLDLVSRDEQFF. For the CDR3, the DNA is TGCGCCAGCAGCCAGCTGGACCTTGTTTCTCGAGATGAGCAGTTCTTC.

DNA for the CDR3: TGCAGTGCTAGAGAGGGACTTCGGGTGTACAATGAGCAGTTCTTC. It yields the protein CSAREGLRVYNEQFF. This chain uses TRBV20-1 with TRBJ2-1; D perhaps matches TRBD2 (6 bases). V lost 0 bases, J lost 4 bases, and 13 bases lay in between. This CDR3 is 15 amino acids long. CDR1 is DFQATT, CDR2 SNEGSKA, per germline (reference sequence).

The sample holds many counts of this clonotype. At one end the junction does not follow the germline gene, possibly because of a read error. The CDR3 DNA sequence: TGTGCCAGCAGCCCCTCTAGGGAGACCCAGTACTTC. Encoded protein: CASSPSRETQYF. This chain connects TRBV5-1 to TRBJ2-5; D uncertain. This CDR3 comprises 12 residues. Looked up from germline, CDR1 is SGHRS and CDR2 is YFSETQ.

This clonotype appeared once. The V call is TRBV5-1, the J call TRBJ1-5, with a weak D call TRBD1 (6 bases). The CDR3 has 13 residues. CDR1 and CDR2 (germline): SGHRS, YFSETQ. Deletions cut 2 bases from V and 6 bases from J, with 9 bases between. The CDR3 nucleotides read TGCGCCAGCAGCTTACAGGGACGTCAGCCCCAGCATTTT. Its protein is CASSLQGRQPQHF.

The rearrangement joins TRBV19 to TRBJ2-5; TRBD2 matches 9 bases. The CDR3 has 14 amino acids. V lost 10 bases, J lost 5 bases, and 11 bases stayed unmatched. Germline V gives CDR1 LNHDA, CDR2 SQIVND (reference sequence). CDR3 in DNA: TGTGCCACTACTGAGCGGGGGGTGTTCGAGACCCAGTACTTC. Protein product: CATTERGVFETQYF.

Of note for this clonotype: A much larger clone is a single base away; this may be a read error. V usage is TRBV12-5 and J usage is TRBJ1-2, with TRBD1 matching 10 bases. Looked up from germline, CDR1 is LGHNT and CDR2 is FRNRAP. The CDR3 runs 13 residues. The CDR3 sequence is CASGMTGGDGYPF. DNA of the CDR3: TGTGCTAGTGGTATGACAGGGGGCGATGGCTACCCCTTC.

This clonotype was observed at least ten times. CDR3: CASSLNSATTDTQYF. The CDR3, as DNA: TGTGCCAGCAGCTTAAACAGTGCCACCACAGATACGCAGTATTTT. V gene TRBV7-9 combines with J gene TRBJ2-3, with D hard to call. The CDR3 runs 15 residues. The V gene lost 2 bases and the J gene lost 2 bases, with 11 bases spanning the gap. Per the germline V gene, CDR1 is SEHNR and CDR2 is FQNEAQ (reference sequence).

The CDR3 coding sequence is TGCAGTGCTAGAGTGGACTATACCACAGATACGCAGTATTTT. This gives the protein CSARVDYTTDTQYF. The gene calls are TRBV20-1 and TRBJ2-3, with D tentatively TRBD2 (6 bases). Germline values: CDR1 DFQATT, CDR2 SNEGSKA (reference sequence). Trimming pared 1 base from V and 2 bases from J, leaving 10 bases between. The CDR3 has 14 amino acids.

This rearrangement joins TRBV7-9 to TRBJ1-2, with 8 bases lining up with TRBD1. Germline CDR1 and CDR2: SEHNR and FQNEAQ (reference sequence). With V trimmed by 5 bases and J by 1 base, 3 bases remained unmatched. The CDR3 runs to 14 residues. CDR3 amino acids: CASSRTGNNYGYTF. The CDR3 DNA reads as TGTGCCAGCAGCCGGACAGGGAATAACTATGGCTACACCTTC.

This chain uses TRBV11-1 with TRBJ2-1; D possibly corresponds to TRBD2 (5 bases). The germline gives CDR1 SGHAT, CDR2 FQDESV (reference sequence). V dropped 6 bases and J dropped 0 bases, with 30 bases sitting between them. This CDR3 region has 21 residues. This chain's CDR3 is CASRTPGMRREGLSSYNEQFF. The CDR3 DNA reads TGTGCCAGCAGAACCCCCGGTATGAGGCGTGAGGGATTGAGCTCCTACAATGAGCAGTTCTTC.

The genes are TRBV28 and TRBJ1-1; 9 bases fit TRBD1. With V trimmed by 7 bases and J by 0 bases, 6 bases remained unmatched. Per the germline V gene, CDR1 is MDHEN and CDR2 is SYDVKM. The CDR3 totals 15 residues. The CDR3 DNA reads TGTGCCAGCACCAGGACAGGGGTAATGAACACTGAAGCTTTCTTT. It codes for CASTRTGVMNTEAFF. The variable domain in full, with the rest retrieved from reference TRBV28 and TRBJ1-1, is DVKVTQSSRYLVKRTGEKVFLECVQDMDHENMFWYRQDPGLGLRLIYFSYDVKMKEKGDIPEGYSVSREKKERFSLILESASTNQTSMYLCASTRTGVMNTEAFFGQGTRLTVV.

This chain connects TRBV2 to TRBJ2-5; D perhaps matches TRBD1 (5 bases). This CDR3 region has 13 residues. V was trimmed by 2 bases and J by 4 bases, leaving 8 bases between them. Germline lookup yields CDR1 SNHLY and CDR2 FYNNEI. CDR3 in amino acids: CASSELRAETQYF. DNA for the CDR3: TGTGCCAGCAGTGAACTCAGGGCAGAGACCCAGTACTTC.

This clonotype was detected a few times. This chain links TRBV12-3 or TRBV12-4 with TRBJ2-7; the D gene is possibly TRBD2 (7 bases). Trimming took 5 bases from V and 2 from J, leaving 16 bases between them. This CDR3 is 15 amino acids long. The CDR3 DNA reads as TGTGCCAGCAGTGCCCTCGCGGGGGCTACCTACGAGCAGTACTTC. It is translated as CASSALAGATYEQYF.

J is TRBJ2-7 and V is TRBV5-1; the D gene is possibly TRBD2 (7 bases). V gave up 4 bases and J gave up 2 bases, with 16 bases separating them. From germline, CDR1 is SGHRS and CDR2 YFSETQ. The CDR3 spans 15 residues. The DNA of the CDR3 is TGCGCCAGCAGCCCAACAGGGAGGGGAACCTACGAGCAGTACTTC. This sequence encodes CASSPTGRGTYEQYF.

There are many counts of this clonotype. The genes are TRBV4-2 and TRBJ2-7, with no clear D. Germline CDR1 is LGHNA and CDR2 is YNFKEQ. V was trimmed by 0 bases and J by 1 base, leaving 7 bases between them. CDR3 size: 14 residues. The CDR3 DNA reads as TGTGCCAGCAGCCAAGAACAGAGATCCTACGAGCAGTACTTC. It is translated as CASSQEQRSYEQYF.

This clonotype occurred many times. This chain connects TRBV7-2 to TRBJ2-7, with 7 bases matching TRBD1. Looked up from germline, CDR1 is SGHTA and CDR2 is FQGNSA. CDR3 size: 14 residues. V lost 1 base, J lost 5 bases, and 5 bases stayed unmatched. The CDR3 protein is CASSLGLTGDEQYF. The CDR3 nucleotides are TGTGCCAGCAGCTTAGGACTAACAGGGGACGAGCAGTACTTC.

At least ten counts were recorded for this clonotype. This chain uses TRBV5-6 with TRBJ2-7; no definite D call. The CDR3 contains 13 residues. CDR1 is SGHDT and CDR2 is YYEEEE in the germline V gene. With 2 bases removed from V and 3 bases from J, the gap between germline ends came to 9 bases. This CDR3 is CASSFPTLYEQYF. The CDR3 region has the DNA TGTGCCAGCAGCTTCCCGACTCTCTACGAGCAGTACTTC.